The 11 T cell receptor beta chains below come from one sample, sequenced in a study of blood T cell repertoires in COVID-19. Profiled with immunoSEQ multiplex PCR; TCRdb holds only in-frame clones, not every one. The table includes 100,000 to 150,000 clones, around 89% detected once. Sequenced input: peripheral blood. The receptor set was obtained from a man over 45 with active or convalescent COVID-19.

This chain joins TRBV5-4 and TRBJ1-1; TRBD1 matches at 8 bases. This CDR3 region has 15 residues. The J segment lost 0 bases and the V segment lost 4 bases, leaving 5 bases of the junction unmatched. The germline V gene has CDR1 SGHNT and CDR2 YYREEE (reference sequence). CDR3 nucleotide sequence: TGTGCCAGCAGCACCCGACAGGGGTTGAACACTGAAGCTTTCTTT. Amino acids: CASSTRQGLNTEAFF. Filled out from reference TRBV5-4 and TRBJ1-1, the complete variable domain reads ETGVTQSPTHLIKTRGQQVTLRCSSQSGHNTVSWYQQALGQGPQFIFQYYREEENGRGNFPPRFSGLQFPNYSSELNVNALELDDSALYLCASSTRQGLNTEAFFGQGTRLTVV.

The genes are TRBV6-2 or TRBV6-3 and TRBJ1-1; no reliable D call. The length of the CDR3 is 11 residues. Germline CDR1 MNHEY, CDR2 SVGEGT. Trimming left V 2 bases short and J 8 bases short, with 6 bases between. CDR3: CASSYLSEAFF. The CDR3 DNA reads TGTGCCAGCAGTTACCTTTCCGAAGCTTTCTTT.

The chain recombines TRBV10-3 with TRBJ2-1; 7 bases map to TRBD1. V lost 1 base and J lost 3; bases outside the gene matches: 12. This CDR3 contains 18 residues. Germline V lookup: CDR1 ENHRY, CDR2 SYGVKD. The CDR3 spells CAISEYPTGTEDYNEQFF. As DNA, the CDR3 is TGTGCCATCAGTGAGTACCCGACCGGGACAGAAGACTACAATGAGCAGTTCTTC.

The chain has TRBV20-1 and TRBJ2-7; 8 positions match TRBD1. The CDR3 contains 11 residues. The germline CDR1 and CDR2 sequences are DFQATT and SNEGSKA (reference sequence). The V and J ends lost 6 bases and 6 bases, in that order; junction bases with no gene match: 4. The CDR3 DNA follows: TGCAGTGCCAGGACAGGGCGCGAGCAGTACTTC. It translates to CSARTGREQYF.

This rearrangement joins TRBV19 to TRBJ2-1; TRBD2 is a possible D gene (6 bases). Germline values: CDR1 LNHDA, CDR2 SQIVND (reference sequence). The CDR3 contains 14 residues. V was trimmed by 7 bases and J by 3 bases, leaving 13 bases between them. Written as DNA, the CDR3 is TGTGCCAGTATGTTGCGGGGCCTCTACAATGAGCAGTTCTTC. Its translation: CASMLRGLYNEQFF.

The rearrangement links TRBV10-1 to TRBJ1-1; 7 bases map to TRBD1. This CDR3 has 17 residues. The germline CDR1 and CDR2 sequences are WNHNN and SYGVQD (reference sequence). The V gene end was trimmed by 11 bases and the J gene end by 0 bases; junction bases not matched to a gene: 18. Here the CDR3 reads CAPRFSDRENMNTEAFF. In DNA form, the CDR3 reads TGCGCCCCCCGCTTCTCCGACAGGGAGAACATGAACACTGAAGCTTTCTTT.

The chain is built from TRBV7-7 and TRBJ2-3; TRBD2 matches 12 bases. The CDR3 runs 18 residues. Germline V gene data show CDR1 as SSHAT and CDR2 as FNYEAQ (reference sequence). The V and J ends lost 2 bases and 0 bases, in that order; junction bases with no gene match: 6. CDR3 residues: CASSLRLAGASSTDTQYF. For the CDR3, the DNA is TGTGCCAGCAGCTTACGACTAGCGGGGGCATCTAGCACAGATACGCAGTATTTT.

J is TRBJ1-2 and V is TRBV19; D call uncertain. Germline values: CDR1 LNHDA, CDR2 SQIVND (reference sequence). The CDR3 extends over 13 amino acids. The germline V and J ends were trimmed by 1 base and 1 base, with 4 bases remaining between them. The chain's CDR3 is CASSIGSNYGYTF. The CDR3 region has the DNA TGTGCCAGTAGTATAGGCAGTAACTATGGCTACACCTTC.

This chain links TRBV4-1 with TRBJ2-3; TRBD2 might be the D (5 bases). The germline V gene has CDR1 MGHRA and CDR2 YSYEKL. CDR3 length: 15 residues. Trimming pared 5 bases from V and 0 bases from J, leaving 12 bases between. As DNA, the CDR3 is TGCGCCAGCAGCTTGGACTTTCCTAGCACAGATACGCAGTATTTT. Translated: CASSLDFPSTDTQYF.

V and J are TRBV3-1 (or the pseudogene TRBV3-2) and TRBJ1-3; no reliable D call. V lost 5 bases to trimming and J lost 4 bases, with 12 bases between them. The CDR3 consists of 14 residues. The germline gives CDR1 LGHDT, CDR2 YNNKEL (reference sequence). The CDR3 reads CASSGGRAGNTIYF. The CDR3 DNA reads as TGTGCCAGCAGCGGCGGGAGGGCCGGAAACACCATATATTTT.

The rearrangement uses TRBV27 and TRBJ2-2, with 12 positions matching TRBD2. The CDR3 consists of 15 residues. V shed 6 bases and J 6 bases; nucleotides not matched to a gene: 5. Germline V gene sequence: CDR1 MNHEY, CDR2 SMNVEV (reference sequence). The CDR3 sequence: CASRTSGRIAGELFF. For the CDR3, the DNA is TGTGCCAGCAGAACTAGCGGGAGGATCGCCGGGGAGCTGTTTTTT.